This section outlines one T cell receptor beta chain sequence together with its context. Its cognate antigen is unknown. Each patient experienced a relapse that followed autologous stem cell transplantation, and brentuximab vedotin exposure varied. This table comes from immunoSEQ multiplex PCR, and its TCRdb copy is limited to in-frame clones, with some not included. The sample shows about 97,000 clones, 75% to 90% of them seen only once. The source of the sample is a study of PD-1 blockade in classical Hodgkin lymphoma. General study results and limits: Patients who initiated nivolumab within 1 year of ASCT were excluded. The causes of the repertoire differences, possibly disease activity or prior therapy, remain undefined. Complete responders' diversity at baseline resembled that of newly diagnosed patients.

The clonotype originates from a human donor with classical Hodgkin lymphoma. Sequencing used peripheral blood mononuclear cells (PBMCs), obtained at baseline.

The CDR3 nucleotides read TGCGCCAGCAGCTCCGGGACTACCTACCCGGTGGAGCTGTTTTTT. Translated, it gives CASSSGTTYPVELFF. The V call is TRBV5-1, the J call TRBJ2-2; TRBD2 aligns across 7 bases. Germline CDR1 is SGHRS and CDR2 is YFSETQ. Trimming took 3 bases from V and 10 from J; bases not matched to a gene: 12. The CDR3 sequence is 15 residues long.